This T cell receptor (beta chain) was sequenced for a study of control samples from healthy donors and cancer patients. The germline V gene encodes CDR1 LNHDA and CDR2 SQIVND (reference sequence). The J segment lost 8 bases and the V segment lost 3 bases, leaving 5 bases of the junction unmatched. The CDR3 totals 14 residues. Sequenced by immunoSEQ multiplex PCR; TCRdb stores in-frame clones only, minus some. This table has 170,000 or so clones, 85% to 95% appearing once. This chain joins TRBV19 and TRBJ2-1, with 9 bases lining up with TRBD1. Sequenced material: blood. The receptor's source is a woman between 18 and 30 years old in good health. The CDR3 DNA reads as TGTGCCAGTAGTATGACAGGGGGTAGGGATGAGCAGTTCTTC. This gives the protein CASSMTGGRDEQFF.